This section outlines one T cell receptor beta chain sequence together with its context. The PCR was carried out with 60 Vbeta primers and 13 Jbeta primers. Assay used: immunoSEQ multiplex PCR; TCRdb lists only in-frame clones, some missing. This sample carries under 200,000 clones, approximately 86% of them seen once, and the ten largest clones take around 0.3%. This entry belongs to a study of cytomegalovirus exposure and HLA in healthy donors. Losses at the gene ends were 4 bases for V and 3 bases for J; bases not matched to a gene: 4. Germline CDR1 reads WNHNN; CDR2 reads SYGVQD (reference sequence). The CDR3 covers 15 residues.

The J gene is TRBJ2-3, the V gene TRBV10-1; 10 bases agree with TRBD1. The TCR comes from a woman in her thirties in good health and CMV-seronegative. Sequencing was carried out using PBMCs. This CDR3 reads CASSGDRGNTDTQYF. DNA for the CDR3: TGCGCCAGCAGTGGGGACAGGGGAAATACAGATACGCAGTATTTT.